This TCR beta chain was obtained from a study of blood T cells in healthy people across ages. Study-wide points: For the donors, CMV status was unknown and possibly confounded expanded clonotype changes.

Through a sample-barcoded 5' primer and a J-beta primer mix, a second PCR was run for roughly 6 to 11 cycles. One entry per CDR3 protein, called by TCRdb with MiXCR from the 5' RACE reads. The table records about a million distinct CDR3 sequences, just over 50% of them present only once. The CDR3 has 14 amino acids. CDR1 and CDR2 from the germline V gene are DFQATT and SNEGSKA (reference sequence). Trimming took 6 bases from V and 8 from J; bases not matched to a gene: 10. About this clonotype itself: Antigen: not known.

The chain recombines TRBV20-1 with TRBJ2-1; 10 nucleotides line up with TRBD2. This sequence originates from a woman aged 55-69 years in good health. Sequenced material: blood. DNA for the CDR3: TGCAGTGCGCGGGGGACTAGCGTTTGGGATGAGCAGTTCTTC. Its translation is CSARGTSVWDEQFF.